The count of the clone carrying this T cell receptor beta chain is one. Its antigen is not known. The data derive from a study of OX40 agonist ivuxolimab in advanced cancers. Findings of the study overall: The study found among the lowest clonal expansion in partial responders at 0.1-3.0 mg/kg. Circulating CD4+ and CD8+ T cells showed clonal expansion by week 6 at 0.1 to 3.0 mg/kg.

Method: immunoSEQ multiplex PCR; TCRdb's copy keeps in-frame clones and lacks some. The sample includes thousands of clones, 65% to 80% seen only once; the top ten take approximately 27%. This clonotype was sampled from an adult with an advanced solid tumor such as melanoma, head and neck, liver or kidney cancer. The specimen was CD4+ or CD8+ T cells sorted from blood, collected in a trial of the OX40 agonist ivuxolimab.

The CDR3 sequence is CATSRDKSFNIQYF. For the CDR3, the DNA is TGTGCCACCAGCAGAGACAAGTCATTCAACATTCAGTACTTC. The chain employs TRBV15 and TRBJ2-4; D gene ambiguous. Germline V lookup: CDR1 LNHNV, CDR2 YYDKDF (reference sequence). V lost 0 bases and J 7 bases, leaving 10 bases between the germline ends. The CDR3 length is 14 residues.